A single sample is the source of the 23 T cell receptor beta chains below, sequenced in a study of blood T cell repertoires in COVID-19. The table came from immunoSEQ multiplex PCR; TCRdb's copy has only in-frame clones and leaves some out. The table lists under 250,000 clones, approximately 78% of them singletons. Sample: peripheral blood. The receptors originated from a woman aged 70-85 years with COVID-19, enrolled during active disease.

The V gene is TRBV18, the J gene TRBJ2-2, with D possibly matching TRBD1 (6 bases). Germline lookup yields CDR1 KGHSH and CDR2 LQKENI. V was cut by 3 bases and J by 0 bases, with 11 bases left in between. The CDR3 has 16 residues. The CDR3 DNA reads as TGTGCCAGCTCACCTCGGACAGACGCGAACACCGGGGAGCTGTTTTTT. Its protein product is CASSPRTDANTGELFF. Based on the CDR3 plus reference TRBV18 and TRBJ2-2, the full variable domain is NAGVMQNPRHLVRRRGQEARLRCSPMKGHSHVYWYRQLPEEGLKFMVYLQKENIIDESGMPKERFSAEFPKEGPSILRIQQVVRGDSAAYFCASSPRTDANTGELFFGEGSRLTVL.

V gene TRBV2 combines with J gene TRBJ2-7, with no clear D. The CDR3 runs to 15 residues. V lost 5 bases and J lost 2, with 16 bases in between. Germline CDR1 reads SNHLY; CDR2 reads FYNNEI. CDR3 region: CASSKSLLVTYEQYF. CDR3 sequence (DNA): TGTGCCAGCAGTAAAAGCCTGCTAGTTACCTACGAGCAGTACTTC.

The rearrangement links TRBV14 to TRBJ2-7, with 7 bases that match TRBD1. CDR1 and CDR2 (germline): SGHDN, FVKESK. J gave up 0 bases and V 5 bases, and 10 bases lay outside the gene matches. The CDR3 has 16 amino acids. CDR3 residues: CASSRLGTASSYEQYF. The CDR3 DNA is TGTGCCAGCAGCAGGCTGGGGACAGCCTCCTCCTACGAGCAGTACTTC.

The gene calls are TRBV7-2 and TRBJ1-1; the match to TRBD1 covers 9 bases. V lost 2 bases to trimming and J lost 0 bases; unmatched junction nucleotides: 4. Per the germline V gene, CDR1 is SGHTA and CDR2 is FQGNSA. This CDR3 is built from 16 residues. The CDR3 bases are TGTGCCAGCAGCTTAAGGGGGACAGGGATGAACACTGAAGCTTTCTTT. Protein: CASSLRGTGMNTEAFF.

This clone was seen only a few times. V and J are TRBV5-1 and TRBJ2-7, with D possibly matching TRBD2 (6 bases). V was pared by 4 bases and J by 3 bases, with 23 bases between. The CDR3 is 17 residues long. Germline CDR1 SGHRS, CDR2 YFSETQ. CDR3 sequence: CASSDTIPVGGDYEQYF. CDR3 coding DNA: TGCGCCAGCAGCGATACCATCCCTGTCGGGGGAGACTACGAGCAGTACTTC.

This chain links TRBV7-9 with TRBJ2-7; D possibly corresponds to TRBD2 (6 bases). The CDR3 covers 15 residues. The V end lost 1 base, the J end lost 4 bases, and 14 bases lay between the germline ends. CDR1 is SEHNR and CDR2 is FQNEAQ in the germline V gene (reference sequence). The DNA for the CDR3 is TGTGCCAGCAGCTTAGACAGACTCGGAGGGTACGAGCAGTACTTC. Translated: CASSLDRLGGYEQYF.

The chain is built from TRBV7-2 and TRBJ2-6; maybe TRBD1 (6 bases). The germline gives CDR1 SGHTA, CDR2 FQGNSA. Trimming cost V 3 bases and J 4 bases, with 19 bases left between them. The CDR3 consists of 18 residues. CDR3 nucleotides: TGTGCCAGCAGCTTGCCGTTAAGGGGGTCAGGAGGGGCCAACGTCCTGACTTTC. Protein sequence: CASSLPLRGSGGANVLTF.

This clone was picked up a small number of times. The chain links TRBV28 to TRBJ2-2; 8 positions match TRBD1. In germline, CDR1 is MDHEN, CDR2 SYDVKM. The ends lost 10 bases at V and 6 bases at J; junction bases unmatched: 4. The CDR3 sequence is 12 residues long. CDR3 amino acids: CATLQGAGELFF. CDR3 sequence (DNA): TGTGCCACCCTACAGGGGGCCGGGGAGCTGTTTTTT.

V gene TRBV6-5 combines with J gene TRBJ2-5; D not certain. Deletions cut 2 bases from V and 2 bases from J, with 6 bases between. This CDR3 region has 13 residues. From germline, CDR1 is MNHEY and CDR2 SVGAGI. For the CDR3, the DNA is TGTGCCAGCAGTTACCACAGACAAGAGACCCAGTACTTC. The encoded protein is CASSYHRQETQYF.

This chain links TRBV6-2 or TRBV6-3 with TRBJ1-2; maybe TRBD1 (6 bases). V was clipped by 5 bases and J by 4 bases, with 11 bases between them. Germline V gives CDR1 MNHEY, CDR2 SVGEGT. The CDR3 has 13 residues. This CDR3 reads CASSRTGSYGYTF. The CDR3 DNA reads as TGTGCCAGCAGTCGAACAGGGAGCTATGGCTACACCTTC.

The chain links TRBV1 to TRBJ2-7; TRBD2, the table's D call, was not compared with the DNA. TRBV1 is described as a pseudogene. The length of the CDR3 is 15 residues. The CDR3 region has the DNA TGCACCAGCAGCCCGAGCGGGAGGTACACCTACGAGCAGTACTTC. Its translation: CTSSPSGRYTYEQYF.

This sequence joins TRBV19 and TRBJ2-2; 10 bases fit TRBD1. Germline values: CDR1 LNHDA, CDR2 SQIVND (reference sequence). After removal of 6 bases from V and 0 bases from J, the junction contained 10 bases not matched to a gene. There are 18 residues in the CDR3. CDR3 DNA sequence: TGTGCCAGTAGCCGAGGGACAGGGGTAAGAACGAACACCGGGGAGCTGTTTTTT. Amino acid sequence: CASSRGTGVRTNTGELFF. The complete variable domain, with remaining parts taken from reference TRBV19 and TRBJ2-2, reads DGGITQSPKYLFRKEGQNVTLSCEQNLNHDAMYWYRQDPGQGLRLIYYSQIVNDFQKGDIAEGYSVSREKKESFPLTVTSAQKNPTAFYLCASSRGTGVRTNTGELFFGEGSRLTVL.

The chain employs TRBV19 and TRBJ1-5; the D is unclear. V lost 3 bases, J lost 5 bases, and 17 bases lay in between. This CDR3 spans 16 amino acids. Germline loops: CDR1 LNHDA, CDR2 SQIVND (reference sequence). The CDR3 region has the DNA TGTGCCAGTAGTATTCGTGATATGAACAGCCATCAGCCCCAGCATTTT. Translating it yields CASSIRDMNSHQPQHF.

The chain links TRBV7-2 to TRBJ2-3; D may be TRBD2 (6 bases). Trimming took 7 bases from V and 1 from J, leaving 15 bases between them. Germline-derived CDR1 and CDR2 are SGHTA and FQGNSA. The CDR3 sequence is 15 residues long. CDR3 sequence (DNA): TGTGCCAGCACCGACGGGGGTATGGGCACAGATACGCAGTATTTT. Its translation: CASTDGGMGTDTQYF.

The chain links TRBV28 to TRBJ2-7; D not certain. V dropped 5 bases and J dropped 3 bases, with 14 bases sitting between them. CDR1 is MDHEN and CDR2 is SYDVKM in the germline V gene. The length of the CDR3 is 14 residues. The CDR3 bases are TGTGCCAGCAGTCCCGTAACAGCCAGCTACGAGCAGTACTTC. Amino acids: CASSPVTASYEQYF.

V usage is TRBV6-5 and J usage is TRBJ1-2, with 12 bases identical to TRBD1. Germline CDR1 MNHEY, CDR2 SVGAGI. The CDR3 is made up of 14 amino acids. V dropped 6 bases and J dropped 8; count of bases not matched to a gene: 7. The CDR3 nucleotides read TGTGCCAGCAGATCCGGGACAGGGGGCAGCGGCTACACCTTC. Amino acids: CASRSGTGGSGYTF.

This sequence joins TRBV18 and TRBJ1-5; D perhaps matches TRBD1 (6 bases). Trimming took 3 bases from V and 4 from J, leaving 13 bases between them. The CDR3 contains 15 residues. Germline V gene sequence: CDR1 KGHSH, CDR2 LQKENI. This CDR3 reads CASSPNRVGNQPQHF. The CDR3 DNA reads TGTGCCAGCTCACCGAACAGGGTCGGTAATCAGCCCCAGCATTTT.

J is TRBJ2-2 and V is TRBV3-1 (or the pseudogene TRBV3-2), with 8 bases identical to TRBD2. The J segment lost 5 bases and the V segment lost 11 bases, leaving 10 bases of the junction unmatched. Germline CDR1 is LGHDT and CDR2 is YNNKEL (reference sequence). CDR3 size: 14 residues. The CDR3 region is CAVISGNKTGELFF. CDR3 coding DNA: TGTGCCGTTATTAGCGGGAATAAGACCGGGGAGCTGTTTTTT.

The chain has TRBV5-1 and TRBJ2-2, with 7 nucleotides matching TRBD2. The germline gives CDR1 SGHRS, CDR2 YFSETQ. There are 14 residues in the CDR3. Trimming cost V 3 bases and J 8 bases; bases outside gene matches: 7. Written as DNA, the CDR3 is TGCGCCAGCAGCTCCGGACTAGTAGGTGGGGAGCTGTTTTTT. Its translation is CASSSGLVGGELFF.

CDR3 region: CASSQGGMNTEAFF. CDR3 DNA: TGTGCCAGCAGTCAGGGAGGAATGAACACTGAAGCTTTCTTT. V usage is TRBV28 and J usage is TRBJ1-1, with D perhaps matching TRBD1 (5 bases). V lost 5 bases to trimming and J lost 0 bases, with 10 bases between them. This CDR3 is built from 14 residues. Looked up from germline, CDR1 is MDHEN and CDR2 is SYDVKM.

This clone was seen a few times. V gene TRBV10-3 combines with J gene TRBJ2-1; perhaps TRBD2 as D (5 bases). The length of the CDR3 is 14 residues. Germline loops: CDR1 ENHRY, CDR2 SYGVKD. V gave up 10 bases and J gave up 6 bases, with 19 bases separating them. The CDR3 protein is CATRLELAPNEQFF. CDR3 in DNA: TGTGCCACCCGCCTTGAGCTAGCCCCCAATGAGCAGTTCTTC.

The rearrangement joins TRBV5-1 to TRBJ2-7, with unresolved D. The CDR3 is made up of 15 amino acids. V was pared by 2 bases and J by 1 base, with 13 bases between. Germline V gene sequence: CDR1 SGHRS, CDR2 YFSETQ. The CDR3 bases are TGCGCCAGCAGCTTCGGCGGAGATGGATCCTACGAGCAGTACTTC. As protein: CASSFGGDGSYEQYF.

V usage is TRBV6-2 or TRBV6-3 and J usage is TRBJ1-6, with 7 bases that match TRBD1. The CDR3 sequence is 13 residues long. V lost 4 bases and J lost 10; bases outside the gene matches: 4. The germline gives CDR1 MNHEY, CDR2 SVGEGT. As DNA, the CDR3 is TGTGCCAGCAGTTCCAGGGGGAACTCACCCCTCCACTTT. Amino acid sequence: CASSSRGNSPLHF.